These T cell receptor beta chains were read from a single sample in a study of monozygotic twins with inflammatory bowel disease. TCRdb processed the 5' RACE reads again and assigns one entry to each CDR3 protein, with no DNA. This sample contains 80,000 or so distinct CDR3 sequences. The sample was blood. The source of these receptors is a human donor with ulcerative colitis or Crohn's disease, or a healthy co-twin of an affected twin (not recorded which). CDR3s include the opening cysteine and the closing phenylalanine or tryptophan.

>TRBV12-3/TRBV12-4|TRBJ1-4
CASTQQGLYEKLFF
>TRBV10-3|TRBJ2-3
CAIPGKGADTQYF
>TRBV12-3/TRBV12-4|TRBJ1-3
CASSFQAEAAGNTIYF
>TRBV9|TRBJ2-1
CASSTGPGTSGGLSEQFF
>TRBV6-1|TRBJ2-4
CASSEGDKNIQYF
>TRBV4-1|TRBJ1-2
CASSQDPMVDYGYTF
>TRBV20-1|TRBJ2-7
CSAGTAAAYEQYF
>TRBV6-1|TRBJ1-2
CASRRTGGDYGYTF
>TRBV12-3/TRBV12-4|TRBJ1-2
CASSLQRGYGYTF
>TRBV3-1|TRBJ2-2
CASSQVAGVNTGELFF
>TRBV12-3/TRBV12-4|TRBJ1-3
CASSLGQNRNTIYF
>TRBV27|TRBJ1-1
CASSSPRTGKTEAFF
>TRBV4-2|TRBJ2-7
CASSQGVGGLYEQYF
>TRBV6-5|TRBJ1-6
CASGDRAPLHF
>TRBV10-1|TRBJ2-5
CASSDYRTVYEQETQYF
>TRBV20-1|TRBJ1-5
CSAQGGGGQPQHF
>TRBV2|TRBJ1-1
CASSWGVLRDTEAFF
>TRBV6-6|TRBJ2-3
CASRGPDTQYF
>TRBV9|TRBJ2-7
CASSVEPGKGEQYF
>TRBV14|TRBJ2-1
CASSQRVDGLEQFF
>TRBV20-1|TRBJ2-3
CSALEVAGLGDTQYF
>TRBV29-1|TRBJ1-1
CSVEEPGTGFPTEAFF
>TRBV2|TRBJ1-2
CASSSDRDYGYTF
>TRBV5-1|TRBJ2-3
CASSLDGGGGTDTQYF
>TRBV5-1|TRBJ1-2
CASSLGHLRGYTF
>TRBV5-1|TRBJ1-1
CASSIADNTEAFF
>TRBV10-2|TRBJ2-1
CASTAMIHEQFF
>TRBV6-5|TRBJ1-2
CASSYKGAPNYGYTF
>TRBV7-2|TRBJ1-5
CASSLQGPAGQPQHF
>TRBV21-1|TRBJ2-1
CASSKGDRGDNEQFF
>TRBV15|TRBJ1-2
CATSPRLDLNYGYTF
>TRBV5-1|TRBJ1-5
CASSLQGWDNQPQHF
>TRBV12-3/TRBV12-4|TRBJ1-2
CASSPRRGGQEGYTF
>TRBV4-2|TRBJ2-3
CASSYRGAQGGHTDTQYF
>TRBV20-1|TRBJ2-7
CSAGTVASYEQYF
>TRBV12-3/TRBV12-4|TRBJ1-6
CASSLGHHSLHF
>TRBV3-1|TRBJ1-1
CASKGAFGAFF